This passage covers 16 T cell receptor beta chains from one sample sequenced in a study of T cell responses to AZD1222 COVID-19 vaccine. Clones were read by immunoSEQ multiplex PCR, and TCRdb kept only the in-frame ones, dropping some. The sample has about 210,000 clones; 85% to 95% are singletons. The source was peripheral blood, collected on day 0 of AZD1222 vaccination. The receptors originated from an adult in good health.

The rearrangement joins TRBV3-1 (or the pseudogene TRBV3-2) to TRBJ1-3, with D possibly TRBD1 on 6 matching bases. The germline V and J ends were trimmed by 2 bases and 4 bases, with 12 bases remaining between them. Germline lookup yields CDR1 LGHDT and CDR2 YNNKEL (reference sequence). CDR3 size: 15 residues. The CDR3 nucleotides read TGTGCCAGCAGCCAAAGGAGGGGGATCGGAAACACCATATATTTT. This gives the protein CASSQRRGIGNTIYF.

The chain links TRBV10-3 to TRBJ2-5; 10 nucleotides match TRBD1. The CDR3 runs 14 residues. The germline gives CDR1 ENHRY, CDR2 SYGVKD. Unmatched junction bases numbered 2, after V lost 5 bases and J lost 2 bases. This CDR3 reads CAISPGQGQETQYF. CDR3 coding DNA: TGTGCCATCAGTCCGGGACAGGGGCAAGAGACCCAGTACTTC.

V usage is TRBV7-9 and J usage is TRBJ1-2; 8 positions agree with TRBD1. The CDR3 is made up of 15 amino acids. With V trimmed by 5 bases and J by 7 bases, 12 bases remained unmatched. Looked up from germline, CDR1 is SEHNR and CDR2 is FQNEAQ (reference sequence). CDR3 sequence (DNA): TGTGCCAGCAGCCCGCGACCCAGGACAGGGTCTGGCTACACCTTC. It specifies CASSPRPRTGSGYTF.

The chain recombines TRBV6-5 with TRBJ1-3, with 7 bases lining up with TRBD1. The CDR3 has 14 residues. J was trimmed by 0 bases and V by 5 bases; bases with no gene match: 1. Germline V gives CDR1 MNHEY, CDR2 SVGAGI. The CDR3 region is CASSRDSSGNTIYF. Here the CDR3 DNA reads TGTGCCAGCAGTCGGGACAGCTCTGGAAACACCATATATTTT.

The J gene is TRBJ1-2, the V gene TRBV13; no reliable D call. The CDR3 extends over 13 amino acids. The V gene lost 1 base and the J gene lost 2 bases, with 5 bases spanning the gap. Germline V CDR1 and CDR2: PRHDT, FYEKMQ (reference sequence). The CDR3 region is CASSLVGNYGYTF. The DNA for the CDR3 is TGTGCCAGCAGCTTAGTAGGGAACTATGGCTACACCTTC.

The chain combines TRBV29-1 with TRBJ1-3; 7 bases are a match to TRBD1. There are 12 residues in the CDR3. V shed 4 bases and J 4 bases; nucleotides not matched to a gene: 1. CDR1 and CDR2 from the germline V gene are SQVTM and ANQGSEA. The CDR3 region is CSVGGQGNTIYF. CDR3 nucleotide sequence: TGCAGCGTTGGGGGACAGGGAAACACCATATATTTT.

The chain combines TRBV10-3 with TRBJ1-2; maybe TRBD1 (5 bases). CDR1 and CDR2 (germline): ENHRY, SYGVKD. The CDR3 is 15 residues long. V gave up 8 bases and J gave up 5 bases, with 21 bases separating them. In DNA, the CDR3 is TGTGCCATCTTCGCCTCTGGATCCGAGGGGTATGGCTACACCTTC. Translating it yields CAIFASGSEGYGYTF.

V usage is TRBV10-3 and J usage is TRBJ2-1, with 8 bases matching TRBD1. Germline V gene lookup returns CDR1 ENHRY and CDR2 SYGVKD. The CDR3 covers 14 residues. Trimming took 7 bases from V and 3 from J; bases not matched to a gene: 5. CDR3 in amino acids: CAITPGQDYNEQFF. CDR3 DNA sequence: TGTGCCATCACGCCGGGACAGGACTACAATGAGCAGTTCTTC.

This clone was picked up a small number of times. The chain employs TRBV10-2 and TRBJ2-7; D may be TRBD2 (5 bases). V lost 6 bases, J lost 3 bases, and 15 bases lay in between. The CDR3 is made up of 14 amino acids. Germline V gene data show CDR1 as WSHSY and CDR2 as SAAADI. The CDR3 reads CASREAGTGYEQYF. In DNA, the CDR3 is TGCGCCAGCAGGGAGGCAGGTACCGGCTACGAGCAGTACTTC.

This chain uses TRBV7-9 with TRBJ2-2; TRBD1 might be the D (6 bases). Germline values: CDR1 SEHNR, CDR2 FQNEAQ (reference sequence). This CDR3 is 12 amino acids long. V was cut by 11 bases and J by 4 bases, with 11 bases left in between. Here the CDR3 reads CAGQIITGELFF. Written as DNA, the CDR3 is TGTGCCGGACAGATTATCACCGGGGAGCTGTTTTTT. Complete variable domain (other parts from reference TRBV7-9 and TRBJ2-2): DTGVSQNPRHKITKRGQNVTFRCDPISEHNRLYWYRQTLGQGPEFLTYFQNEAQLEKSRLLSDRFSAERPKGSFSTLEIQRTEQGDSAMYLCAGQIITGELFFGEGSRLTVL.

This clone has only a few counts. The rearrangement links TRBV29-1 to TRBJ1-2, with 8 bases lining up with TRBD1. Per germline, CDR1 SQVTM and CDR2 ANQGSEA. Trimming cost V 3 bases and J 3 bases; bases outside gene matches: 15. This CDR3 has 17 residues. This CDR3 reads CSVDPGQDSGRYYGYTF. The CDR3 DNA reads TGCAGCGTTGACCCGGGACAGGATTCGGGACGATACTATGGCTACACCTTC.

The CDR3 DNA sequence: TGCGCCAGCAGTGATTTCAACACCATATATTTT. It translates to CASSDFNTIYF. The chain joins TRBV10-1 to TRBJ1-3; D is undetermined. The CDR3 spans 11 residues. Trimming stripped 3 bases from V and 7 bases from J, with 4 bases between. Germline CDR1 is WNHNN and CDR2 is SYGVQD (reference sequence).

The rearrangement links TRBV6-1 to TRBJ2-3; the D is unclear. The CDR3 loop spans 13 amino acids. Deletions cut 0 bases from V and 3 bases from J, with 4 bases between. Germline V CDR1 and CDR2: MNHNS, SASEGT. The CDR3 here is CASSEAWTDTQYF. The CDR3 DNA reads TGTGCCAGCAGTGAAGCGTGGACAGATACGCAGTATTTT.

J is TRBJ1-5 and V is TRBV19; D is unclear. CDR3 length equals 13 residues. Germline lookup yields CDR1 LNHDA and CDR2 SQIVND (reference sequence). V was trimmed by 6 bases and J by 5 bases, leaving 11 bases between them. CDR3 in amino acids: CASSGVRHQPQHF. The CDR3, as DNA: TGTGCCAGTAGCGGAGTTAGGCATCAGCCCCAGCATTTT.

This CDR3 is CASSLATGPHYEQYF. CDR3 bases: TGTGCCAGCAGCTTAGCGACTGGGCCCCACTACGAGCAGTACTTC. V and J are TRBV7-2 and TRBJ2-7; D ambiguous. V was cut by 0 bases and J by 3 bases, with 12 bases left in between. The V gene's germline CDR1 is SGHTA and CDR2 FQGNSA. This CDR3 is built from 15 residues.

The chain is built from TRBV27 and TRBJ2-3; 10 bases align to TRBD2. CDR3 size: 16 residues. With V trimmed by 6 bases and J by 3 bases, 9 bases remained unmatched. Looked up from germline, CDR1 is MNHEY and CDR2 is SMNVEV (reference sequence). Here the CDR3 reads CASSSSRLAGTDTQYF. The CDR3, as DNA: TGTGCCAGCAGCTCCTCTCGACTAGCGGGTACAGATACGCAGTATTTT.